The 30 T cell receptor beta chains in this list originate from one sample, sequenced in a study of blood T cell repertoires in COVID-19. Measured with immunoSEQ multiplex PCR; TCRdb has only the in-frame clones, and not every one. The table lists about 670,000 clones, 80% to 90% of them singletons, with 0.2% to 0.3% in the top ten. The source material was peripheral blood. These receptors were obtained from a woman aged 18-30 years with acute or convalescent COVID-19.

The V and J genes are TRBV6-6 and TRBJ2-2; D may be TRBD2 (6 bases). Trimming shortened V by 4 bases and J by 6 bases, and 9 bases separated the two germline ends. Germline V gives CDR1 MNHNY, CDR2 SVGAGI (reference sequence). This CDR3 contains 13 residues. In DNA form, the CDR3 reads TGTGCCAGCAGTTTGCCGGGGGCCGGGGAGCTGTTTTTT. Residues: CASSLPGAGELFF.

In regard to this clone: Additional DNA sequences in this sample encode the identical CDR3. This chain uses TRBV18 with TRBJ1-1, with D perhaps matching TRBD1 (6 bases). Germline values: CDR1 KGHSH, CDR2 LQKENI. Trimming removed 3 bases at V and 1 base at J, with 12 bases between. This CDR3 has 15 amino acids. The CDR3 DNA reads as TGTGCCAGCTCACCGCTTGGCAGGGGGAACACTGAAGCTTTCTTT. Translation gives CASSPLGRGNTEAFF.

J is TRBJ1-5 and V is TRBV19; 11 bases match TRBD1. This CDR3 is built from 14 residues. In germline, CDR1 is LNHDA, CDR2 SQIVND (reference sequence). Losses at the gene ends were 5 bases for V and 5 bases for J; bases not matched to a gene: 2. CDR3 protein: CASSWDRGDQPQHF. CDR3 nucleotides: TGTGCCAGTAGTTGGGACAGGGGGGATCAGCCCCAGCATTTT.

V usage is TRBV6-1 and J usage is TRBJ2-7, with 7 bases lining up with TRBD1. V lost 2 bases and J lost 1; bases outside the gene matches: 5. The CDR3 contains 15 residues. CDR1 MNHNS and CDR2 SASEGT come from the germline V gene. In nucleotides, the CDR3 is TGTGCCAGCAGTGAATGGGGACAGCTTTCCTACGAGCAGTACTTC. Residues: CASSEWGQLSYEQYF.

The rearrangement links TRBV27 to TRBJ1-1; D is uncertain. Per the germline V gene, CDR1 is MNHEY and CDR2 is SMNVEV (reference sequence). The CDR3 loop spans 13 amino acids. V lost 2 bases and J 3 bases, leaving 7 bases between the germline ends. The CDR3 DNA reads as TGTGCCAGCAGTTTAATAAGCTACACTGAAGCTTTCTTT. The encoded protein is CASSLISYTEAFF.

This clone was counted once. The chain employs TRBV7-6 and TRBJ1-3; perhaps TRBD1 as D (6 bases). Germline loops: CDR1 SGHVS, CDR2 FNYEAQ. V was cut by 2 bases and J by 7 bases, with 15 bases left in between. The CDR3 is 15 residues long. DNA for the CDR3: TGTGCCAGCAGCTTATCGAGGGGGACGGGGAACACCATATATTTT. Its translation: CASSLSRGTGNTIYF.

This clone has just a few counts. The genes are TRBV10-3 and TRBJ2-4; 10 bases match TRBD2. Germline CDR1 ENHRY, CDR2 SYGVKD. Germline trimming cut 4 bases from V and 5 bases from J; bases unmatched to any gene: 11. CDR3 size: 17 residues. The CDR3 region has the DNA TGTGCCATCAGTGTAGGCCCCAGCGGGGGGGCTGAAAACATTCAGTACTTC. It encodes CAISVGPSGGAENIQYF.

Comments on this clone: The same CDR3 is also encoded by other DNA sequences in this sample. This chain connects TRBV5-1 to TRBJ1-1; no reliable D call. The CDR3 is made up of 12 amino acids. Germline V gene data show CDR1 as SGHRS and CDR2 as YFSETQ. V lost 4 bases and J 7 bases, leaving 11 bases between the germline ends. The DNA for the CDR3 is TGCGCCAGCAGCCTGTTAGCCGGTGAAGCTTTCTTT. Translating gives CASSLLAGEAFF.

J is TRBJ2-3 and V is TRBV3-1 (or the pseudogene TRBV3-2), with TRBD2 identical over 8 bases. Germline-derived CDR1 and CDR2 are LGHDT and YNNKEL (reference sequence). J lost 2 bases, V lost 4 bases, and 5 bases had no gene match. This CDR3 spans 15 amino acids. The CDR3 spells CASSPRGVYTDTQYF. For the CDR3, the DNA is TGTGCCAGCAGCCCGCGGGGGGTCTACACAGATACGCAGTATTTT.

The rearrangement uses TRBV4-1 and TRBJ2-1, with 8 bases that match TRBD1. The CDR3 consists of 16 residues. With 4 bases clipped from V and 4 bases from J, the junction kept 9 bases outside the gene matches. The germline CDR1 and CDR2 sequences are MGHRA and YSYEKL. The CDR3 DNA sequence: TGCGCCAGCAGCCGCCTGACAGGGGCGGGGTACAATGAGCAGTTCTTC. The encoded protein is CASSRLTGAGYNEQFF.

This rearrangement joins TRBV14 to TRBJ1-4; D gene uncertain. Germline CDR1 reads SGHDN; CDR2 reads FVKESK. V lost 1 base, J lost 8 bases, and 5 bases lay in between. The CDR3 is made up of 12 amino acids. CDR3 residues: CASSQGIEKLFF. The CDR3 region has the DNA TGTGCCAGCAGCCAAGGTATCGAAAAACTGTTTTTT.

The V gene is TRBV5-5, the J gene TRBJ1-2, with D possibly matching TRBD1 (6 bases). Trimming cost V 1 base and J 7 bases, with 14 bases left between them. CDR3 length: 14 amino acids. Looked up from germline, CDR1 is SGHKS and CDR2 is YYEKEE (reference sequence). CDR3 protein: CASSLWTGGGGYTF. CDR3 coding DNA: TGTGCCAGCAGCTTGTGGACGGGGGGCGGTGGCTACACCTTC.

The V and J genes are TRBV4-1 and TRBJ2-1, with 7 bases fitting TRBD1. Germline V gene data show CDR1 as MGHRA and CDR2 as YSYEKL. Trimming at V came to 3 bases and at J to 5 bases, leaving 10 bases not matched to a gene. CDR3 length equals 16 residues. The CDR3 bases are TGCGCCAGCAGCCATACGCCCGGACAGGTGAACAATGAGCAGTTCTTC. Encoded protein: CASSHTPGQVNNEQFF.

This chain links TRBV9 with TRBJ1-2; 10 nucleotides agree with TRBD1. Germline loops: CDR1 SGDLS, CDR2 YYNGEE. The CDR3 covers 14 residues. V was clipped by 2 bases and J by 5 bases; unmatched bases: 3. DNA for the CDR3: TGTGCCAGCAGCGTCAGACAGGGGGCGTATGGCTACACCTTC. This codes for CASSVRQGAYGYTF.

This clone was counted a single time. The V call is TRBV15, the J call TRBJ2-2; 11 bases fit TRBD1. Germline-derived CDR1 and CDR2 are LNHNV and YYDKDF (reference sequence). V shed 3 bases and J 7 bases; nucleotides not matched to a gene: 4. The CDR3 totals 15 residues. CDR3 in amino acids: CATSRDRGLGGELFF. CDR3 nucleotides: TGTGCCACCAGCAGGGACAGGGGGCTTGGCGGGGAGCTGTTTTTT.

This clone was counted between two and nine times. V gene TRBV7-2 combines with J gene TRBJ2-1, with D hard to call. The CDR3 covers 12 residues. CDR1 and CDR2 from the germline V gene are SGHTA and FQGNSA. V was trimmed by 3 bases and J by 2 bases, leaving 2 bases between them. The CDR3 protein is CASSFTYNEQFF. In DNA form, the CDR3 reads TGTGCCAGCAGCTTCACCTACAATGAGCAGTTCTTC.

This clone has just one count. This chain connects TRBV2 to TRBJ2-7, with D maybe TRBD1 (7 bases). V lost 4 bases and J lost 6, with 16 bases in between. The V gene's germline CDR1 is SNHLY and CDR2 FYNNEI. CDR3 length: 14 amino acids. The CDR3 bases are TGTGCCAGCAGTGGAAGCCCCAGGGGGGCCGAGCAGTACTTC. The encoded protein is CASSGSPRGAEQYF.

The chain links TRBV9 to TRBJ2-1; 10 nucleotides match TRBD2. CDR1 and CDR2 (germline): SGDLS, YYNGEE. The length of the CDR3 is 15 residues. Trimming at V came to 3 bases and at J to 0 bases, leaving 0 bases not matched to a gene. CDR3 bases: TGTGCCAGCAGCGAGCGGGGGGGCTCCTACAATGAGCAGTTCTTC. Its protein product is CASSERGGSYNEQFF. Full variable domain (outside the CDR3, taken from reference TRBV9 and TRBJ2-1): DSGVTQTPKHLITATGQRVTLRCSPRSGDLSVYWYQQSLDQGLQFLIQYYNGEERAKGNILERFSAQQFPDLHSELNLSSLELGDSALYFCASSERGGSYNEQFFGPGTRLTVL.

The J gene is TRBJ2-7, the V gene TRBV9, with TRBD1 matching over 7 bases. J gave up 7 bases and V 2 bases, and 3 bases lay outside the gene matches. Germline V gene sequence: CDR1 SGDLS, CDR2 YYNGEE. The length of the CDR3 is 12 residues. The CDR3 loop is CASSVTGVEQYF. DNA for the CDR3: TGTGCCAGCAGCGTCACAGGGGTTGAGCAGTACTTC.

V and J are TRBV4-1 and TRBJ1-1, with D possibly matching TRBD1 (6 bases). Germline values: CDR1 MGHRA, CDR2 YSYEKL. Trimming pared 3 bases from V and 3 bases from J, leaving 23 bases between. CDR3 length equals 18 residues. CDR3 sequence reads: CASSHRPTGNFRDTEAFF. In DNA form, the CDR3 reads TGCGCCAGCAGCCATCGGCCTACAGGGAACTTCAGGGACACTGAAGCTTTCTTT.

This clone was picked up a small number of times. The chain links TRBV9 to TRBJ1-2, with no clear D. Per germline, CDR1 SGDLS and CDR2 YYNGEE. The CDR3 length is 13 residues. V lost 4 bases, J lost 7 bases, and 14 bases lay in between. The CDR3 coding sequence is TGTGCCAGCAGCCTTCTGGAGGGATTTGGCTACACCTTC. Amino acid sequence: CASSLLEGFGYTF.

The V and J genes are TRBV5-1 and TRBJ1-4, with TRBD1 matching 10 bases. Germline V gives CDR1 SGHRS, CDR2 YFSETQ. The CDR3 covers 16 residues. V was pared by 4 bases and J by 2 bases, with 5 bases of the junction left unmatched. CDR3 sequence reads: CASSIRQGATNEKLFF. The DNA for the CDR3 is TGCGCCAGCAGCATTCGACAGGGGGCGACTAATGAAAAACTGTTTTTT.

This chain links TRBV7-8 with TRBJ1-1, with D hard to call. Germline-derived CDR1 and CDR2 are SGHVS and FQNEAQ. The germline V and J ends were trimmed by 5 bases and 6 bases, with 13 bases remaining between them. The CDR3 length is 13 residues. The CDR3 coding sequence is TGTGCCAGCAGCCGACTAGGTGGGTCTGAAGCTTTCTTT. Translated, it gives CASSRLGGSEAFF. Combining the CDR3 with reference TRBV7-8 and TRBJ1-1 gives the whole variable domain GAGVSQSPRYKVAKRGQDVALRCDPISGHVSLFWYQQALGQGPEFLTYFQNEAQLDKSGLPSDRFFAERPEGSVSTLKIQRTQQEDSAVYLCASSRLGGSEAFFGQGTRLTVV.

This chain links TRBV9 with TRBJ2-3; D unclear. The CDR3 covers 14 residues. V was cut by 2 bases and J by 1 base, with 8 bases left in between. Germline CDR1 SGDLS, CDR2 YYNGEE. The CDR3 DNA follows: TGTGCCAGCAGCGTGCGGTCGGGCACAGATACGCAGTATTTT. Its protein product is CASSVRSGTDTQYF.

The V call is TRBV4-3, the J call TRBJ1-2; tentatively, D is TRBD1 (6 bases). Germline CDR1 reads LGHNA; CDR2 reads YSLEER. The CDR3 extends over 14 amino acids. The V and J ends lost 0 bases and 3 bases respectively, with 8 bases between them. CDR3 in amino acids: CASSQDWGHYGYTF. CDR3 DNA sequence: TGCGCCAGCAGCCAAGACTGGGGGCACTATGGCTACACCTTC.

The rearrangement uses TRBV7-9 and TRBJ1-2; 9 bases line up with TRBD1. Germline V gives CDR1 SEHNR, CDR2 FQNEAQ (reference sequence). V shed 5 bases and J 4 bases; nucleotides not matched to a gene: 11. This CDR3 has 16 residues. The CDR3 loop is CASSHPRDREFYGYTF. CDR3 DNA: TGTGCCAGCAGCCACCCGCGGGACAGGGAATTCTATGGCTACACCTTC.

This chain links TRBV2 with TRBJ1-1; TRBD1 is a possible D gene (6 bases). This CDR3 contains 14 residues. The germline V gene has CDR1 SNHLY and CDR2 FYNNEI. Trimming took 3 bases from V and 5 from J, leaving 13 bases between them. The CDR3 DNA is TGTGCCAGCAGTGATCAACAGGGTTGGACTGAAGCTTTCTTT. Translating it yields CASSDQQGWTEAFF. Full variable domain (outside the CDR3, taken from reference TRBV2 and TRBJ1-1): EPEVTQTPSHQVTQMGQEVILRCVPISNHLYFYWYRQILGQKVEFLVSFYNNEISEKSEIFDDQFSVERPDGSNFTLKIRSTKLEDSAMYFCASSDQQGWTEAFFGQGTRLTVV.

The rearrangement uses TRBV7-6 and TRBJ1-3, with a possible D match to TRBD1 (6 bases). The V gene lost 3 bases and the J gene lost 0 bases, with 12 bases spanning the gap. The CDR3 has 16 residues. Germline V lookup: CDR1 SGHVS, CDR2 FNYEAQ. CDR3 coding DNA: TGTGCCAGCAGCTTGGGGGGGGCGAGCTCTGGAAACACCATATATTTT. It is translated as CASSLGGASSGNTIYF.

The chain couples TRBV6-5 to TRBJ1-2; D remains unclear. V was cut by 6 bases and J by 1 base, with 9 bases left in between. From germline, CDR1 is MNHEY and CDR2 SVGAGI. The CDR3 is 13 amino acids. Here the CDR3 DNA reads TGTGCCAGCAGCTCCACAGATAACTATGGCTACACCTTC. The encoded protein is CASSSTDNYGYTF.

The rearrangement links TRBV30 to TRBJ1-1; TRBD1 agrees at 8 bases. CDR3 length equals 12 residues. Losses at the gene ends were 3 bases for V and 11 bases for J; bases not matched to a gene: 8. Germline V gene data show CDR1 as GTSNPN and CDR2 as SVGIG (reference sequence). The CDR3 DNA reads TGTGCCTGGAGGCCGGACAGGGTCCAGGCTTTCTTT. Its translation: CAWRPDRVQAFF.